The rows below give T cell receptor beta chains drawn from one sample of a study of memory CD4+ T cells and cytomegalovirus serostatus. The assay was immunoSEQ multiplex PCR, and TCRdb's table has in-frame clones only and misses some. The sample yields about 59,000 clones, about 81% seen once. Sequencing input: memory CD4+ T cells from blood. These TCRs come from an adult in good health and CMV-seronegative. Both conserved end residues are part of each CDR3. A D gene is named only where the DNA matches it firmly. Part of the rows lack a size; the others show once, few, many or a class for expanded clones.

CDR3	DNA	D	V	J	size
CASSQGITAGIPLQFF	TGCGCCAGCAGCCAAGGAATCACGGCGGGAATACCGCTGCAGTTCTTC	NA	TRBV4-1	TRBJ2-1	NA
CASRGGLFEGITGELFF	TGTGCCAGCAGGGGGGGGCTTTTCGAAGGGATTACCGGGGAGCTGTTTTTT	NA	TRBV9	TRBJ2-2	NA
CASSEGSYEQYF	TGTGCCAGCAGTGAAGGGAGCTACGAGCAGTACTTC	NA	TRBV6-1	TRBJ2-7	once
CAWNIEGRVGEKLFF	TGTGCCTGGAATATTGAGGGAAGGGTTGGGGAAAAACTGTTTTTT	NA	TRBV30	TRBJ1-4	once
CASSPPTGLEAFF	TGTGCCAGCAGCCCCCCGACAGGGCTTGAAGCTTTCTTT	TRBD1	TRBV7-2	TRBJ1-1	NA
CASSPTRGLETQYF	TGTGCCAGCAGCCCTACCCGGGGGCTAGAGACCCAGTACTTC	NA	TRBV5-4	TRBJ2-5	NA
CASNPERGLSEKLFF	TGTGCCAGCAACCCGGAAAGGGGGCTTAGTGAAAAACTGTTTTTT	TRBD1	TRBV28	TRBJ1-4	NA
CASSLDMGGGYTF	TGTGCCAGCAGCTTGGATATGGGTGGGGGCTACACCTTC	NA	TRBV5-4	TRBJ1-2	NA
CASSAGGGRLYEQYF	TGTGCCAGCAGCGCGGGGGGCGGGAGACTCTACGAGCAGTACTTC	NA	TRBV9	TRBJ2-7	once
CATSRGQIATNEKLFF	TGTGCCACCAGCAGGGGACAGATAGCAACTAATGAAAAACTGTTTTTT	TRBD1	TRBV15	TRBJ1-4	NA
CASSLGGRDTQYF	TGCGCCAGCAGCTTGGGAGGCCGAGATACGCAGTATTTT	NA	TRBV5-1	TRBJ2-3	NA
CASSPDRGRSEKLFF	TGTGCCAGCAGCCCGGACAGGGGGCGGAGTGAAAAACTGTTTTTT	TRBD1	TRBV7-2	TRBJ1-4	NA
CASSYEAEGVGGYTF	TGTGCCAGCAGTTACGAGGCTGAGGGGGTTGGCGGCTACACCTTC	NA	TRBV6-6	TRBJ1-2	NA
CASSLMGTDTQYF	TGTGCCAGCAGTTTAATGGGGACAGATACGCAGTATTTT	NA	TRBV28	TRBJ2-3	few
CASSIGYSNQPQHF	TGTGCCAGTAGTATAGGATATAGCAATCAGCCCCAGCATTTT	NA	TRBV19	TRBJ1-5	NA
CASSQGLAFEQYF	TGCGCCAGCAGCCAGGGTCTTGCTTTTGAGCAGTACTTC	NA	TRBV4-3	TRBJ2-7	NA
CASSLVGGGNTEAFF	TGTGCCAGCAGCTTAGTCGGGGGTGGGAACACTGAAGCTTTCTTT	NA	TRBV7-3	TRBJ1-1	NA
CASNRRTPGYGYTF	TGTGCCAGTAACAGGAGGACGCCGGGCTATGGCTACACCTTC	NA	TRBV19	TRBJ1-2	NA
CASIRDKNTEAFF	TGTGCCAGCATCCGGGACAAGAACACTGAAGCTTTCTTT	NA	TRBV6-5	TRBJ1-1	NA
CASGLRRDSSTYSGNTIYF	TGTGCTAGTGGTCTTCGACGGGACAGTTCCACTTACTCTGGAAACACCATATATTTT	TRBD1	TRBV12-5	TRBJ1-3	NA
CASSPEETGGRGGYTF	TGTGCCAGCTCACCTGAGGAGACAGGCGGTCGGGGAGGCTACACCTTC	NA	TRBV18	TRBJ1-2	NA
CASSSDMFTEAFF	TGTGCCAGCAGCTCGGACATGTTCACTGAAGCTTTCTTT	NA	TRBV5-6	TRBJ1-1	NA
CASSLQGSNEKLFF	TGTGCCAGCTCACTACAGGGGTCTAATGAAAAACTGTTTTTT	TRBD1	TRBV18	TRBJ1-4	NA
CASSYVGTLHF	TGTGCCAGCAGTTACGTGGGCACCCTCCACTTT	NA	TRBV6-5	TRBJ1-6	NA
CASSPGTEYQPQHF	TGTGCCAGCTCCCCCGGGACAGAGTATCAGCCCCAGCATTTT	TRBD1	TRBV18	TRBJ1-5	NA
CASSEMAGELNYGYTF	TGCGCCAGCAGTGAGATGGCAGGGGAGTTGAACTATGGCTACACCTTC	NA	TRBV10-2	TRBJ1-2	NA
CASSLASGNPYEQYF	TGTGCCAGCAGCTTAGCTAGCGGGAACCCGTACGAGCAGTACTTC	TRBD2	TRBV11-3	TRBJ2-7	once
CAGSRQHNEQFF	TGTGCCGGATCTCGACAGCACAATGAGCAGTTCTTC	NA	TRBV30	TRBJ2-1	NA
CSVEGGGREYF	TGCAGCGTTGAAGGCGGGGGTAGGGAGTACTTC	TRBD2	TRBV29-1	TRBJ2-7	few
CASSYSQGRNTEAFF	TGTGCCAGCAGTTACTCGCAGGGGAGGAACACTGAAGCTTTCTTT	NA	TRBV6-5	TRBJ1-1	few
CASSLGGNTGELFF	TGTGCCAGCAGCTTGGGAGGGAACACCGGGGAGCTGTTTTTT	NA	TRBV5-4	TRBJ2-2	NA
CAISDSNQPQHF	TGTGCCATCAGTGACAGCAATCAGCCCCAGCATTTT	NA	TRBV10-3	TRBJ1-5	few
CASTVGDRVETQYF	TGTGCCAGCACCGTAGGGGACAGGGTTGAGACCCAGTACTTC	TRBD1	TRBV5-4	TRBJ2-5	NA
CASSSTQGLAGELFF	TGTGCCAGCAGCTCTACACAGGGGTTGGCCGGGGAGCTGTTTTTT	TRBD1	TRBV7-6	TRBJ2-2	NA
CASSFDRGPYNEQFF	TGTGCCAGCAGCTTCGACAGGGGGCCCTACAATGAGCAGTTCTTC	TRBD1	TRBV5-6	TRBJ2-1	NA
CASSRASTDTQYF	TGTGCCAGCAGCCGTGCTAGCACAGATACGCAGTATTTT	NA	TRBV7-3	TRBJ2-3	NA
CASSLTGDRGYTF	TGTGCCAGCAGCTTAACAGGGGATAGGGGCTACACCTTC	TRBD1	TRBV11-2	TRBJ1-2	NA
CASSDPRETSGGETQYF	TGTGCCAGCAGTGACCCACGGGAGACTAGCGGGGGAGAGACCCAGTACTTC	TRBD2	TRBV2	TRBJ2-5	NA
CASSYSGEKLFF	TGTGCCAGCAGTTACTCGGGTGAAAAACTGTTTTTT	NA	TRBV6-5	TRBJ1-4	NA
CATSRDYPSSTDTQYF	TGTGCCACCAGCAGAGATTACCCGTCTAGCACAGATACGCAGTATTTT	NA	TRBV15	TRBJ2-3	NA
CASSTNRVGGELFF	TGTGCCAGCTCTACGAACAGGGTAGGGGGGGAGCTGTTTTTT	NA	TRBV2	TRBJ2-2	NA
CASSVEPNTDTQYF	TGTGCCAGCAGCGTAGAACCGAACACAGATACGCAGTATTTT	NA	TRBV9	TRBJ2-3	NA
CASSFSYNEQFF	TGTGCCAGCAGTTTCTCCTACAATGAGCAGTTCTTC	NA	TRBV28	TRBJ2-1	NA
CASSQGQGREKLFF	TGTGCCAGCAGCCAAGGACAGGGGCGGGAAAAACTGTTTTTT	TRBD1	TRBV7-9	TRBJ1-4	NA
CAWNLNTGELFF	TGTGCCTGGAACTTAAACACCGGGGAGCTGTTTTTT	NA	TRBV30	TRBJ2-2	NA